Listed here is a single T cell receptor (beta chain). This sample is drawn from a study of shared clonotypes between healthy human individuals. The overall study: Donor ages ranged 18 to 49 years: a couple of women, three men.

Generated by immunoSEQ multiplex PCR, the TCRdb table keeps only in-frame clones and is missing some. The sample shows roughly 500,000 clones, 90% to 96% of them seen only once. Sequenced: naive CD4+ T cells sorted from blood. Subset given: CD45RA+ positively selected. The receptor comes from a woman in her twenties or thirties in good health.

CDR3 nucleotides: TGTGCCAGCAGCGGTGGGAGGACAGGGCGAGACGAGCAGTACTTC. Translating it yields CASSGGRTGRDEQYF. The V call is TRBV6-5, the J call TRBJ2-7, with TRBD1 matching 8 bases. In germline, CDR1 is MNHEY, CDR2 SVGAGI. V was clipped by 6 bases and J by 5 bases; unmatched bases: 12. The CDR3 covers 15 residues.